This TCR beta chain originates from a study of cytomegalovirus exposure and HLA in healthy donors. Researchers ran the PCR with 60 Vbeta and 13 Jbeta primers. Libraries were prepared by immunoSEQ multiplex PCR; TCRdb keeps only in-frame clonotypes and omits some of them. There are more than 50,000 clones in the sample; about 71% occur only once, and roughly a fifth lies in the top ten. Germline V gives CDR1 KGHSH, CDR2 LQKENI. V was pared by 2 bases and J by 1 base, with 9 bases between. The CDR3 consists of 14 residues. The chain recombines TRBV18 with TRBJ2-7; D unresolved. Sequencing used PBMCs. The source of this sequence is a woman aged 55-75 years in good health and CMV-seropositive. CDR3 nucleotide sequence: TGTGCCAGCTCACCAGAGTACGCATCCTACGAGCAGTACTTC. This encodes CASSPEYASYEQYF.